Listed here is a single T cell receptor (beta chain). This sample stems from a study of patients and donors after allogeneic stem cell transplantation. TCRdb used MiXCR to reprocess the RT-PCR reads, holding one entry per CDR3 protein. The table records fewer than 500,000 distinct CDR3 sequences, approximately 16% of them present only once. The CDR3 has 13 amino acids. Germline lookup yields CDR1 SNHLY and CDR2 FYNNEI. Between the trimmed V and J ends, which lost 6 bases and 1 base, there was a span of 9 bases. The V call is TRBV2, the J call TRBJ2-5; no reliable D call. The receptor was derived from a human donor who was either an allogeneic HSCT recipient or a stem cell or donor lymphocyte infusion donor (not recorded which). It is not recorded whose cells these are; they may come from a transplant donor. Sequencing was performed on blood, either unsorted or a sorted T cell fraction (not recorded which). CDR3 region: CASSASPQETQYF. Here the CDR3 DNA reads TGTGCCAGCAGCGCATCGCCCCAAGAGACCCAGTACTTC. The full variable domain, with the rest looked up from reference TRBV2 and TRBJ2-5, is EPEVTQTPSHQVTQMGQEVILRCVPISNHLYFYWYRQILGQKVEFLVSFYNNEISEKSEIFDDQFSVERPDGSNFTLKIRSTKLEDSAMYFCASSASPQETQYFGPGTRLLVL.